This T cell receptor (beta chain) appears in the sequencing data of a study of cytomegalovirus exposure and HLA in healthy donors. Study-level findings and limits: Later, TCR association rates were found to vary by HLA locus, highest for DRB1 and lowest for HLA-C. As a later analysis showed, a missense DCLRE1C variant was linked to trimming of TCR beta V- and J-genes.

From germline, CDR1 is SNHLY and CDR2 FYNNEI. CDR3 length equals 14 residues. The V and J ends lost 5 bases and 9 bases respectively, with 14 bases between them. Note on this clone: The antigen remains undetermined. This CDR3 is missing its conserved last phenylalanine or tryptophan, likely due to a read error.

PCR primers comprised 60 Vbeta and 13 Jbeta primers. Measured with immunoSEQ multiplex PCR; TCRdb has only the in-frame clones, and not every one. This repertoire comprises tens of thousands of clones; its ten largest clones make up about 10%. The chain recombines TRBV2 with TRBJ1-6; the D gene is possibly TRBD1 (6 bases). The TCR was taken from a woman aged 50 to 60 in good health and CMV-seropositive. Input material: PBMCs. CDR3 DNA: TGTGCCAGCAGTATCAGGGGTTCCCTTTCACCCCTCCACTGT. Its translation: CASSIRGSLSPLHC.